Below are 32 T cell receptor beta chains sequenced from a single sample in a study of cytomegalovirus exposure and HLA in healthy donors. The primer mix had 60 Vbeta and 13 Jbeta primers. Here immunoSEQ multiplex PCR was the method, and the copy in TCRdb shows in-frame clones only, minus some. Of 97,000 or so clones detected, approximately 87% appear once; the ten largest clones hold 2% to 3%. Material: PBMCs. Source of these receptors: a man in his forties in good health and CMV-seronegative.

V is TRBV9 and J is TRBJ1-2; D is uncertain. Germline assignment: CDR1 SGDLS and CDR2 YYNGEE. Trimming took off 4 bases at V and 6 bases at J, with 19 bases between the two ends. CDR3 length equals 15 residues. This chain's CDR3 is CASSLYQTSRDGYTF. Written as DNA, the CDR3 is TGTGCCAGCAGCCTCTACCAGACGAGCCGGGATGGCTACACCTTC.

The chain couples TRBV7-3 to TRBJ2-3, with a tentative D call TRBD1 (7 bases). V was clipped by 5 bases and J by 0 bases, with 21 bases between them. Germline V lookup: CDR1 SGHTA, CDR2 FQGTGA. The CDR3 spans 18 residues. The CDR3 spells CASSPRGPAGLSTDTQYF. CDR3 bases: TGTGCCAGCAGCCCTAGGGGGCCAGCGGGCCTAAGCACAGATACGCAGTATTTT.

CDR3: CASSQAGPGHSGNTIYF. The CDR3 DNA follows: TGCGCCAGCAGTCAAGCTGGGCCAGGGCACTCTGGAAACACCATATATTTT. The J gene is TRBJ1-3, the V gene TRBV23-1, with D possibly TRBD1 on 5 matching bases. TRBV23-1 falls under the ORF class, with uncertain function. This CDR3 has 17 amino acids. Trimming took off 2 bases at V and 0 bases at J, with 14 bases between the two ends.

V usage is TRBV7-3 and J usage is TRBJ2-7; 14 bases match TRBD2. Germline loops: CDR1 SGHTA, CDR2 FQGTGA. After removal of 4 bases from V and 5 bases from J, the junction contained 4 bases not matched to a gene. This CDR3 is 15 amino acids long. In DNA form, the CDR3 reads TGTGCCAGCAGCTCGGGACTAGCGGGGGTGGACGAGCAGTACTTC. Translating gives CASSSGLAGVDEQYF. The full variable domain, in which reference TRBV7-3 and TRBJ2-7 provide the parts outside the CDR3, is GAGVSQTPSNKVTEKGKYVELRCDPISGHTALYWYRQSLGQGPEFLIYFQGTGAADDSGLPNDRFFAVRPEGSVSTLKIQRTERGDSAVYLCASSSGLAGVDEQYFGPGTRLTVT.

The rearrangement joins TRBV7-2 to TRBJ2-5, with TRBD2 identical over 10 bases. The CDR3 totals 15 residues. V trimming: 3 bases; J trimming: 5 bases; junction bases outside the gene matches: 6. CDR1 and CDR2 (germline): SGHTA, FQGNSA. CDR3 coding DNA: TGTGCCAGCAGCTTCCAGCGGGGGGGAAGGGAGACCCAGTACTTC. This encodes CASSFQRGGRETQYF.

This clone has more than one count but fewer than ten. V is TRBV29-1 and J is TRBJ2-2; 13 nucleotides match TRBD2. CDR1 is SQVTM and CDR2 is ANQGSEA in the germline V gene. The junction had 3 bases not matched to a gene; V was cut back by 7 bases and J by 4 bases. The CDR3 is 14 residues long. This CDR3 is CSGRLAGGTGELFF. CDR3 bases: TGCAGCGGACGACTAGCGGGGGGCACCGGGGAGCTGTTTTTT.

A few counts support this clone. The chain has TRBV11-3 and TRBJ1-1; no firm D call. CDR3 length: 14 residues. In germline, CDR1 is SGHNT, CDR2 YENEEA. Trimming took off 1 base at V and 1 base at J, with 7 bases between the two ends. The CDR3 here is CASSLGAGNTEAFF. The CDR3 bases are TGTGCCAGCAGCTTAGGGGCAGGGAACACTGAAGCTTTCTTT.

CDR3 loop: CSVVLGAYTEAFF. The CDR3 DNA follows: TGCAGCGTTGTGTTGGGGGCGTACACTGAAGCTTTCTTT. The chain recombines TRBV29-1 with TRBJ1-1; tentative D call: TRBD1 (6 bases). Trimming took off 4 bases at V and 3 bases at J, with 12 bases between the two ends. This CDR3 spans 13 amino acids. CDR1 and CDR2 from the germline V gene are SQVTM and ANQGSEA.

This clone was observed a handful of times. The chain links TRBV11-2 to TRBJ1-1; D gene unclear. Germline V gives CDR1 SGHAT, CDR2 FQNNGV. The V and J ends lost 5 bases and 5 bases respectively, with 12 bases between them. The CDR3 runs 13 residues. The CDR3 DNA follows: TGTGCCAGCAGCGGACCGGGAGGAACTGAAGCTTTCTTT. This translates into CASSGPGGTEAFF.

The rearrangement joins TRBV9 to TRBJ2-3; possibly TRBD1 for D (5 bases). Trimming shortened V by 4 bases and J by 0 bases, and 15 bases separated the two germline ends. Germline CDR1 is SGDLS and CDR2 is YYNGEE. CDR3 length: 16 residues. As DNA, the CDR3 is TGTGCCAGCAGCCTAGGGTCAGGGTTCAGCACAGATACGCAGTATTTT. Amino acids: CASSLGSGFSTDTQYF.

The chain couples TRBV4-2 to TRBJ1-6, with D perhaps TRBD1 (5 bases). V was shortened by 2 bases and J by 8 bases, with 16 bases between the two germline ends. Germline V gene lookup returns CDR1 LGHNA and CDR2 YNFKEQ. The CDR3 loop spans 16 amino acids. The CDR3 sequence is CASSQTPSRVDSPLHF. The DNA for the CDR3 is TGTGCCAGCAGCCAAACCCCCAGCAGGGTGGATTCACCCCTCCACTTT.

The rearrangement links TRBV18 to TRBJ1-1; 7 bases fit TRBD1. CDR1 is KGHSH and CDR2 is LQKENI in the germline V gene. The V gene end was trimmed by 2 bases and the J gene end by 3 bases; junction bases not matched to a gene: 9. The CDR3 runs 16 residues. CDR3 sequence: CASSPSFAGGDTEAFF. For the CDR3, the DNA is TGTGCCAGCTCACCAAGCTTTGCAGGGGGTGACACTGAAGCTTTCTTT. Full variable domain (missing parts from reference TRBV18 and TRBJ1-1): NAGVMQNPRHLVRRRGQEARLRCSPMKGHSHVYWYRQLPEEGLKFMVYLQKENIIDESGMPKERFSAEFPKEGPSILRIQQVVRGDSAAYFCASSPSFAGGDTEAFFGQGTRLTVV.

V gene TRBV5-1 combines with J gene TRBJ1-4; TRBD1 matches 7 bases. Germline values: CDR1 SGHRS, CDR2 YFSETQ. Unmatched junction bases numbered 10, after V lost 4 bases and J lost 7 bases. The CDR3 length is 15 residues. The CDR3 bases are TGCGCCAGCAGCCGGCGTACAGGGGCAGGTGAAAAACTGTTTTTT. Its translation: CASSRRTGAGEKLFF.

This clone was seen once. This chain connects TRBV6-5 to TRBJ2-2; 7 bases match TRBD2. Trimming cost V 7 bases and J 4 bases; bases outside gene matches: 9. The CDR3 totals 15 residues. From germline, CDR1 is MNHEY and CDR2 SVGAGI. In nucleotides, the CDR3 is TGTGCCAGCATCCACGGGGGGTATGGCACCGGGGAGCTGTTTTTT. Amino acid sequence: CASIHGGYGTGELFF.

This clone was seen once. The genes are TRBV7-2 and TRBJ1-6; D is perhaps TRBD1 (5 bases). Germline assignment: CDR1 SGHTA and CDR2 FQGNSA. V shed 11 bases and J shed 5 bases, with 10 bases lying between them. This CDR3 contains 12 residues. CDR3 sequence: CAVGGNNSPLHF. In nucleotides, the CDR3 is TGTGCCGTCGGGGGGAATAATTCACCCCTCCACTTT.

V usage is TRBV9 and J usage is TRBJ1-1; 8 bases map to TRBD1. CDR3 length equals 13 residues. Trimming took 4 bases from V and 5 from J; bases not matched to a gene: 4. Per germline, CDR1 SGDLS and CDR2 YYNGEE. Here the CDR3 DNA reads TGTGCCAGCAGCCTTCAGGGGGCAACTGAAGCTTTCTTT. Its translation is CASSLQGATEAFF.

J is TRBJ1-1 and V is TRBV4-2; D uncertain. This CDR3 has 16 amino acids. The V and J ends lost 2 bases and 1 base respectively, with 14 bases between them. Germline assignment: CDR1 LGHNA and CDR2 YNFKEQ. CDR3 DNA: TGTGCCAGCAGCCAAAGTCCGGGAGTGACGAACACTGAAGCTTTCTTT. This encodes CASSQSPGVTNTEAFF.

The V and J genes are TRBV5-8 and TRBJ2-5, with D perhaps matching TRBD1 (6 bases). Between the trimmed V and J ends, which lost 1 base and 5 bases, there was a span of 15 bases. The CDR3 runs to 15 residues. Germline V gene sequence: CDR1 SGHTS, CDR2 YDEGEE. The DNA of the CDR3 is TGTGCCAGCAGCTTGTATGTGGGGGCCCAGGAGACCCAGTACTTC. It yields the protein CASSLYVGAQETQYF.

This sequence joins TRBV14 and TRBJ2-1, with 8 positions matching TRBD2. In germline, CDR1 is SGHDN, CDR2 FVKESK. The V segment lost 4 bases and the J segment 2 bases; nucleotides outside the gene matches: 7. The CDR3 is made up of 16 amino acids. CDR3 sequence reads: CASSPPRGGTYNEQFF. CDR3 DNA: TGTGCCAGCAGCCCCCCTCGGGGGGGGACCTACAATGAGCAGTTCTTC. Supplemented by reference TRBV14 and TRBJ2-1, the full variable domain reads EAGVTQFPSHSVIEKGQTVTLRCDPISGHDNLYWYRRVMGKEIKFLLHFVKESKQDESGMPNNRFLAERTGGTYSTLKVQPAELEDSGVYFCASSPPRGGTYNEQFFGPGTRLTVL.

CDR3 nucleotide sequence: TGTGCCTGGAGCCCTACCGGGAACACTGAAGCTTTCTTT. The encoded protein is CAWSPTGNTEAFF. The chain combines TRBV30 with TRBJ1-1; D ambiguous. Trimming stripped 3 bases from V and 1 base from J, with 9 bases between. Germline lookup yields CDR1 GTSNPN and CDR2 SVGIG (reference sequence). This CDR3 is 13 amino acids long.

CDR3 nucleotides: TGCAGTGCCCCGACAGGGATCCACACCTTC. Translating it yields CSAPTGIHTF. The chain joins TRBV20-1 to TRBJ1-2; 7 bases fit TRBD1. Germline-derived CDR1 and CDR2 are DFQATT and SNEGSKA (reference sequence). This CDR3 contains 10 residues. The junction had 7 bases not matched to a gene; V was cut back by 6 bases and J by 12 bases.

This clone was detected a few times. The chain links TRBV6-6 to TRBJ2-3; TRBD2 might be the D (7 bases). The V end lost 8 bases, the J end lost 4 bases, and 16 bases lay between the germline ends. There are 14 residues in the CDR3. CDR1 and CDR2 from the germline V gene are MNHNY and SVGAGI (reference sequence). CDR3 sequence reads: CASRKGGEADTQYF. CDR3 DNA: TGTGCCAGCCGGAAGGGGGGGGAGGCAGATACGCAGTATTTT.

The genes are TRBV18 and TRBJ1-1, with TRBD1 matching 7 bases. The germline V gene has CDR1 KGHSH and CDR2 LQKENI. The J segment lost 4 bases and the V segment lost 0 bases, leaving 5 bases of the junction unmatched. The CDR3 consists of 15 residues. CDR3 region: CASSPPGTASTEAFF. The CDR3 DNA follows: TGTGCCAGCTCACCACCTGGGACAGCAAGCACTGAAGCTTTCTTT.

The rearrangement links TRBV7-9 to TRBJ1-2; no firm D call. CDR3 size: 13 residues. CDR1 SEHNR and CDR2 FQNEAQ come from the germline V gene (reference sequence). V was shortened by 5 bases and J by 0 bases, with 7 bases between the two germline ends. CDR3 protein: CASSPSANYGYTF. CDR3 coding DNA: TGTGCCAGCAGCCCGAGCGCTAACTATGGCTACACCTTC.

In its sample, this clone was seen a few times. This sequence joins TRBV9 and TRBJ2-4; TRBD2 agrees at 10 bases. J gave up 13 bases and V 1 base, and 11 bases lay outside the gene matches. CDR3 size: 15 residues. Germline V gene lookup returns CDR1 SGDLS and CDR2 YYNGEE. The chain's CDR3 is CASSVTLGLAELQYF. The CDR3 coding sequence is TGTGCCAGCAGCGTAACCCTTGGACTAGCGGAACTACAGTACTTC.

The J gene is TRBJ2-3, the V gene TRBV5-1; TRBD2 aligns across 8 bases. This CDR3 region has 16 residues. Germline V gene lookup returns CDR1 SGHRS and CDR2 YFSETQ. Trimming cost V 3 bases and J 6 bases; bases outside gene matches: 12. CDR3 sequence (DNA): TGCGCCAGCAGCTCCCGGGGGGGACTCTCACCCGATACGCAGTATTTT. Its protein product is CASSSRGGLSPDTQYF.

The rearrangement uses TRBV27 and TRBJ2-6, with TRBD1 matching 8 bases. Germline V gene data show CDR1 as MNHEY and CDR2 as SMNVEV (reference sequence). With V trimmed by 2 bases and J by 0 bases, 0 bases remained unmatched. The length of the CDR3 is 16 residues. CDR3 DNA: TGTGCCAGCAGTTTAGGACAGGGCTCTGGGGCCAACGTCCTGACTTTC. Protein product: CASSLGQGSGANVLTF.

The CDR3 nucleotides are TGTGCCATCAGTGAAAGACTAGCGGGGGGCGGTGAGCAGTTCTTC. It encodes CAISERLAGGGEQFF. The chain uses TRBV10-3 and TRBJ2-1; 13 nucleotides match TRBD2. CDR3 size: 15 residues. Trimming took 3 bases from V and 9 from J; bases not matched to a gene: 5. Germline assignment: CDR1 ENHRY and CDR2 SYGVKD.

The genes are TRBV18 and TRBJ2-3; 8 bases line up with TRBD2. Germline V gene lookup returns CDR1 KGHSH and CDR2 LQKENI. The CDR3 is 15 amino acids. The V gene end was trimmed by 2 bases and the J gene end by 3 bases; junction bases not matched to a gene: 4. CDR3 nucleotide sequence: TGTGCCAGCTCACCAATGCGGGGGGATACAGATACGCAGTATTTT. Amino acids: CASSPMRGDTDTQYF.

The V and J genes are TRBV2 and TRBJ1-2; weak D call: TRBD1 (6 bases). CDR3 length: 14 residues. Trimming left V 6 bases short and J 8 bases short, with 19 bases between. Germline-derived CDR1 and CDR2 are SNHLY and FYNNEI. CDR3 in amino acids: CASSDRPSVRGYTF. CDR3 nucleotide sequence: TGTGCCAGCAGCGACAGGCCTTCAGTCAGAGGCTACACCTTC. Together with reference TRBV2 and TRBJ1-2, the CDR3 gives the full variable domain: EPEVTQTPSHQVTQMGQEVILRCVPISNHLYFYWYRQILGQKVEFLVSFYNNEISEKSEIFDDQFSVERPDGSNFTLKIRSTKLEDSAMYFCASSDRPSVRGYTFGSGTRLTVV.

The genes are TRBV11-2 and TRBJ1-1; TRBD1 is a possible D gene (5 bases). Germline values: CDR1 SGHAT, CDR2 FQNNGV. V was shortened by 1 base and J by 5 bases, with 14 bases between the two germline ends. The CDR3 spans 15 residues. CDR3 nucleotide sequence: TGTGCCAGCAGCTTAGCCAGGGCCTTCGGGACTGAAGCTTTCTTT. Translated: CASSLARAFGTEAFF.

The CDR3 sequence is CASSLGQGLGYNEQFF. The CDR3 bases are TGCGCCAGCAGCTTGGGACAGGGCCTTGGCTACAATGAGCAGTTCTTC. V gene TRBV5-1 combines with J gene TRBJ2-1, with TRBD1 matching over 7 bases. The J segment lost 3 bases and the V segment lost 0 bases, leaving 6 bases of the junction unmatched. Germline CDR1 SGHRS, CDR2 YFSETQ. The CDR3 extends over 16 amino acids.